Included here is one T cell receptor beta chain sequence, with context. Sample time point: pre-sensitization, week 0. Specified treatment: therapeutic diphenylcyclopropenone sensitization with weekly scalp DPC. Only after blood had been drawn was each patch test applied. This sample is drawn from a study of human T cells and chemical hapten exposure. Attachment of unique molecular identifiers to individual cDNA molecules was performed in the library. TCRdb called the RACE reads again in MiXCR, with one record for every CDR3 protein. The sample contains a few hundred thousand distinct CDR3 sequences, about 5% of which appear only once. This TCR was recovered from a woman younger than 35 with alopecia areata. Some clones in this sample may be carry-over from other donors' samples. Sequenced material: whole blood, taken in connection with sensitization to the hapten diphenylcyclopropenone (DPC).

CDR3 DNA: TGTGCCAGCAGTTACACTGGACAGCAGCCCCAGCATTTT. This encodes CASSYTGQQPQHF. The V gene is TRBV6-5, the J gene TRBJ1-5, with D possibly being TRBD1 (6 bases). Germline assignment: CDR1 MNHEY and CDR2 SVGAGI. Trimming stripped 2 bases from V and 7 bases from J, with 9 bases between. The CDR3 runs to 13 residues.